This TCR beta chain stems from a study of blood T cells in healthy people across ages. Study-wide findings and caveats: Long-lived donors carried more naive CD4+ cells and greater diversity than aged donors.

This CDR3 region has 18 residues. Germline V gene sequence: CDR1 MNHEY, CDR2 SVGAGI. V was pared by 0 bases and J by 6 bases, with 12 bases of the junction left unmatched. Points on this clonotype: The antigen is not known.

A second PCR, run for roughly 6 to 11 cycles, used a sample-barcoded 5' primer plus a J-beta primer mix. The authors tagged each cDNA molecule using a template-switch adaptor with 12 random nucleotides. A single record per CDR3 protein comes from TCRdb applying MiXCR to the 5' RACE reads. This table holds approximately 900,000 distinct CDR3 sequences, under 35% found once. These data were likewise used in another study, on T cells of mothers and their children. In that study: Six or seven children and their three healthy Caucasian mothers were the donors.

The sequence was obtained from a woman aged 40 to 55 in good health. The material sequenced was blood. The chain carries TRBV6-5 and TRBJ2-1; 9 positions agree with TRBD2. CDR3 sequence reads: CASSYSMERTSVINEQFF. DNA of the CDR3: TGTGCCAGCAGTTACTCGATGGAAAGGACTAGCGTTATCAATGAGCAGTTCTTC.